This T cell receptor beta chain was sequenced for a study of T cell responses to AZD1222 COVID-19 vaccine. V gave up 3 bases and J gave up 5 bases; unmatched junction bases: 15. This CDR3 is built from 18 residues. Germline V lookup: CDR1 SGHRS, CDR2 YFSETQ. General study results and limits: Among vaccine-associated CD4 TCRs, coverage spanned spike, with dominance at 160-218 and 743-854. Reportedly, nearly half of unique spike TCRs recognized epitopes outside B.1.351/B.1.1.7 mutations. Recipients of two AZD1222 doses showed rising Spike-specific TCR breadth and depth. The donor group comprised mostly white British people and more females; the analysis possibly underestimated clonal diversity.

Some clones are missing from TCRdb's copy, which holds only in-frame ones; the method was immunoSEQ multiplex PCR. The sample includes some 140,000 clones, more than 90% of them seen just once. Comments on this clone: Its antigen is unidentified.

The TCR was taken from an adult in good health. Sequences were derived from peripheral blood, sampled on day 0 of AZD1222 vaccination. J is TRBJ2-7 and V is TRBV5-1; 12 bases align to TRBD2. CDR3 DNA: TGCGCCAGCAGCTCGGGACCGGGACTAGCGGGCGTGAAGAACGAGCAGTACTTC. The encoded protein is CASSSGPGLAGVKNEQYF.